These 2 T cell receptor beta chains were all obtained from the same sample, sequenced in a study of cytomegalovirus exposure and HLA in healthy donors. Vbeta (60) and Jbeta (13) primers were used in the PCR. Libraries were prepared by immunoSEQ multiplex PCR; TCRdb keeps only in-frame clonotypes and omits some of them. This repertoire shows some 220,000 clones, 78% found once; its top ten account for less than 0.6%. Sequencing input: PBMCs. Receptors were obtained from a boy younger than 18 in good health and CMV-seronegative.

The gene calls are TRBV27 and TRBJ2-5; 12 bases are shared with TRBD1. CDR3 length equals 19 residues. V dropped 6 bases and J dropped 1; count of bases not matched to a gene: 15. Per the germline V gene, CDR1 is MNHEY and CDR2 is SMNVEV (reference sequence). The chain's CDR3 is CASRLSGTGGKLGQETQYF. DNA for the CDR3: TGTGCCAGCAGACTTTCCGGGACAGGGGGCAAGTTGGGCCAAGAGACCCAGTACTTC.

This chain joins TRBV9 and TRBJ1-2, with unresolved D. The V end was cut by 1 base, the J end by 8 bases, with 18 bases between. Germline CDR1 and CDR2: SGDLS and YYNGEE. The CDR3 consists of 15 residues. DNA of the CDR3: TGTGCCAGCAGCGTACGTTCCGTGGCTTCGGGGGGCTACACCTTC. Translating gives CASSVRSVASGGYTF.